These 30 T cell receptor beta chains were all obtained from the same sample, sequenced in a study of blood T cell repertoires in COVID-19 (dated by TCRdb to the early 2020s). The method behind the library was the immunoSEQ multiplex PCR assay. TCRdb stores this immuneACCESS table with in-frame sequences only. Part of the clones is absent; in the studies checked, under half of the shortfall reflects unresolved V genes, and no reason is known for the rest. The sample contains approximately 150,000 clones, 60% to 85% of them found a single time. The biggest ten clones account for 1.9% of the sample. Sequenced input: peripheral blood. Receptor source: a woman aged 55-70 years with acute or convalescent COVID-19.

CDR3 residues: CASSRGRSDEQFF. Here the CDR3 DNA reads TGTGCCAGCAGCCGCGGGAGAAGCGATGAGCAGTTCTTC. The V and J genes are TRBV3-1 (or the pseudogene TRBV3-2) and TRBJ2-1; 7 nucleotides align to TRBD2. Per germline, CDR1 LGHDT and CDR2 YNNKEL (reference sequence). V lost 4 bases to trimming and J lost 8 bases; unmatched junction nucleotides: 5. The CDR3 runs to 13 residues.

About this clone itself: The sample contains more than one DNA sequence encoding this CDR3. The chain carries TRBV29-1 and TRBJ1-1; weak D call: TRBD1 (5 bases). Germline loops: CDR1 SQVTM, CDR2 ANQGSEA. This CDR3 contains 13 residues. The V end lost 4 bases, the J end lost 4 bases, and 13 bases lay between the germline ends. The CDR3 reads CSVGQGGGTEAFF. CDR3 sequence (DNA): TGCAGCGTTGGGCAGGGCGGCGGCACTGAAGCTTTCTTT.

The rearrangement links TRBV11-3 to TRBJ2-3, with D tentatively TRBD1 (5 bases). CDR1 and CDR2 (germline): SGHNT, YENEEA. This CDR3 comprises 14 residues. The V gene lost 3 bases and the J gene lost 2 bases, with 9 bases spanning the gap. CDR3 loop: CASSFTGHTDTQYF. The CDR3 DNA reads as TGTGCCAGCAGCTTCACCGGACACACAGATACGCAGTATTTT. The full variable domain, in which reference TRBV11-3 and TRBJ2-3 provide the parts outside the CDR3, is EAGVVQSPRYKIIEKKQPVAFWCNPISGHNTLYWYLQNLGQGPELLIRYENEEAVDDSQLPKDRFSAERLKGVDSTLKIQPAELGDSAVYLCASSFTGHTDTQYFGPGTRLTVL.

The rearrangement uses TRBV3-1 (or the pseudogene TRBV3-2) and TRBJ2-7; 12 positions match TRBD2. Looked up from germline, CDR1 is LGHDT and CDR2 is YNNKEL (reference sequence). After removal of 1 base from V and 2 bases from J, the junction contained 3 bases not matched to a gene. This CDR3 spans 16 amino acids. The CDR3 loop is CASSQVRTSGTYEQYF. The CDR3 DNA sequence: TGTGCCAGCAGCCAAGTCCGGACTAGCGGGACCTACGAGCAGTACTTC.

The chain carries TRBV28 and TRBJ2-7, with 9 bases aligning to TRBD1. V lost 6 bases to trimming and J lost 0 bases; unmatched junction nucleotides: 3. CDR3 length: 14 residues. CDR1 and CDR2 (germline): MDHEN, SYDVKM. CDR3 bases: TGTGCCAGCAGGCGACAGGGGGACTCCTACGAGCAGTACTTC. Residues: CASRRQGDSYEQYF.

The chain has TRBV5-1 and TRBJ1-3, with TRBD1 identical over 7 bases. CDR1 SGHRS and CDR2 YFSETQ come from the germline V gene. The junction had 7 bases not matched to a gene; V was cut back by 3 bases and J by 4 bases. CDR3 length equals 15 residues. CDR3 region: CASSYGTAEGNTIYF. The CDR3 nucleotides read TGCGCCAGCAGCTACGGGACAGCGGAGGGAAACACCATATATTTT.

This chain joins TRBV2 and TRBJ2-7; TRBD2 is a possible D gene (5 bases). V shed 6 bases and J shed 1 base, with 13 bases lying between them. The CDR3 extends over 14 amino acids. CDR1 is SNHLY, CDR2 FYNNEI, per germline. CDR3 sequence: CASSTPWTSYEQYF. DNA of the CDR3: TGTGCCAGCAGCACCCCATGGACTTCCTACGAGCAGTACTTC.

This chain connects TRBV27 to TRBJ2-5; 10 nucleotides agree with TRBD2. The CDR3 runs to 17 residues. The V and J ends lost 5 bases and 1 base, in that order; junction bases with no gene match: 10. Germline CDR1 MNHEY, CDR2 SMNVEV (reference sequence). CDR3 sequence (DNA): TGTGCCAGCAGTCCGACCGGACTAGCGGCCGTCCAAGAGACCCAGTACTTC. It translates to CASSPTGLAAVQETQYF.

The chain uses TRBV11-2 and TRBJ2-2, with TRBD2 identical over 11 bases. Germline lookup yields CDR1 SGHAT and CDR2 FQNNGV. J lost 6 bases, V lost 3 bases, and 6 bases had no gene match. The CDR3 is 16 residues long. CDR3 in amino acids: CASSLMDSGRAGELFF. The CDR3 bases are TGTGCCAGCAGCTTGATGGATAGCGGGAGGGCCGGGGAGCTGTTTTTT. Full variable domain (missing parts from reference TRBV11-2 and TRBJ2-2): EAGVAQSPRYKIIEKRQSVAFWCNPISGHATLYWYQQILGQGPKLLIQFQNNGVVDDSQLPKDRFSAERLKGVDSTLKIQPAKLEDSAVYLCASSLMDSGRAGELFFGEGSRLTVL.

The V gene is TRBV7-9, the J gene TRBJ2-7; D may be TRBD2 (5 bases). Germline CDR1 is SEHNR and CDR2 is FQNEAQ (reference sequence). The CDR3 runs 15 residues. Trimming pared 1 base from V and 7 bases from J, leaving 17 bases between. CDR3 protein: CASSLGERGSREQYF. Here the CDR3 DNA reads TGTGCCAGCAGCTTAGGAGAGAGAGGGTCGCGTGAGCAGTACTTC.

J is TRBJ2-3 and V is TRBV5-1, with 8 bases identical to TRBD2. The CDR3 has 16 residues. V shed 0 bases and J 2 bases; nucleotides not matched to a gene: 5. The germline gives CDR1 SGHRS, CDR2 YFSETQ. In nucleotides, the CDR3 is TGCGCCAGCAGCTTGGAGGGCGGGAGGCCCACAGATACGCAGTATTTT. Translating gives CASSLEGGRPTDTQYF.

This clone was observed a few times. The V call is TRBV5-1, the J call TRBJ2-3, with a tentative D call TRBD1 (6 bases). The CDR3 totals 15 residues. Germline assignment: CDR1 SGHRS and CDR2 YFSETQ. Deletions cut 2 bases from V and 2 bases from J, with 12 bases between. The CDR3 DNA reads as TGCGCCAGCAGCTTCTCCGGGACATCCACAGATACGCAGTATTTT. Protein product: CASSFSGTSTDTQYF. Variable domain in full (rest from reference TRBV5-1 and TRBJ2-3): KAGVTQTPRYLIKTRGQQVTLSCSPISGHRSVSWYQQTPGQGLQFLFEYFSETQRNKGNFPGRFSGRQFSNSRSEMNVSTLELGDSALYLCASSFSGTSTDTQYFGPGTRLTVL.

V and J are TRBV3-1 (or the pseudogene TRBV3-2) and TRBJ1-6, with TRBD1 identical over 7 bases. Germline V gene lookup returns CDR1 LGHDT and CDR2 YNNKEL (reference sequence). The CDR3 length is 17 residues. V trimming: 4 bases; J trimming: 7 bases; junction bases outside the gene matches: 13. This CDR3 is CASSLHTGRQGNSPLHF. CDR3 bases: TGTGCCAGCAGCCTACATACGGGCCGACAGGGAAATTCACCCCTCCACTTT.

The CDR3: CASGGAGNTIYF. The CDR3 nucleotides read TGTGCTTCAGGGGGCGCTGGAAACACCATATATTTT. The chain uses TRBV30 and TRBJ1-3; 8 bases are a match to TRBD1. The CDR3 is made up of 12 amino acids. CDR1 is GTSNPN and CDR2 is SVGIG in the germline V gene (reference sequence).

The chain uses TRBV29-1 and TRBJ1-1, with TRBD1 matching over 11 bases. V shed 5 bases, J shed 11 bases, and the junction held 7 bases outside the gene matches. The germline CDR1 and CDR2 sequences are SQVTM and ANQGSEA. The CDR3 is made up of 12 amino acids. The CDR3 region has the DNA TGCAGCGTTTTTGGGACAGGGGGAATGGCTTTCTTT. Its protein product is CSVFGTGGMAFF.

The chain carries TRBV27 and TRBJ2-1, with a tentative D call TRBD2 (6 bases). V was cut by 7 bases and J by 0 bases, with 13 bases left in between. CDR1 and CDR2 from the germline V gene are MNHEY and SMNVEV (reference sequence). The CDR3 is 15 amino acids. The CDR3 spells CASKGSGSSYNEQFF. Here the CDR3 DNA reads TGTGCCAGCAAGGGTAGCGGAAGCTCCTACAATGAGCAGTTCTTC.

This clone appeared many times. The CDR3 loop reads CASTTGYIYEQYF. For the CDR3, the DNA is TGTGCCAGCACCACCGGGTACATCTACGAGCAGTACTTC. The chain couples TRBV28 to TRBJ2-7; D gene uncertain. This CDR3 region has 13 residues. The germline V and J ends were trimmed by 7 bases and 3 bases, with 13 bases remaining between them. The germline gives CDR1 MDHEN, CDR2 SYDVKM.

The table lists this clone with a few counts. The CDR3 DNA follows: TGTGCCAGCAGCGCTAGCGGGAGTTCCTACAATGAGCAGTTCTTC. Residues: CASSASGSSYNEQFF. The J gene is TRBJ2-1, the V gene TRBV14; 10 nucleotides match TRBD2. The germline CDR1 and CDR2 sequences are SGHDN and FVKESK. This CDR3 is built from 15 residues. J was trimmed by 1 base and V by 5 bases; bases with no gene match: 2.

The chain combines TRBV6-6 with TRBJ2-7, with 16 bases lining up with TRBD2. Germline CDR1 is MNHNY and CDR2 is SVGAGI (reference sequence). Trimming cost V 5 bases and J 4 bases; bases outside gene matches: 5. The CDR3 contains 16 residues. The CDR3 loop reads CASSLGTSGRVYEQYF. As DNA, the CDR3 is TGTGCCAGCAGTCTCGGGACTAGCGGGAGGGTATACGAGCAGTACTTC.

The rearrangement joins TRBV2 to TRBJ2-2, with TRBD2 identical over 7 bases. The CDR3 extends over 16 amino acids. Trimming cost V 4 bases and J 1 base; bases outside gene matches: 6. The germline CDR1 and CDR2 sequences are SNHLY and FYNNEI. In DNA form, the CDR3 reads TGTGCCAGCAGTGTTATGCAGCGGGAGAACACCGGGGAGCTGTTTTTT. Its protein product is CASSVMQRENTGELFF.

This clone was seen a few times. Here the CDR3 reads CASSLAAGGTYGYTF. For the CDR3, the DNA is TGCGCCAGCAGCTTGGCCGCAGGGGGCACTTATGGCTACACCTTC. The V call is TRBV5-1, the J call TRBJ1-2; TRBD1 matches 8 bases. Germline V gene sequence: CDR1 SGHRS, CDR2 YFSETQ. V dropped 0 bases and J dropped 5; count of bases not matched to a gene: 6. The CDR3 length is 15 residues.

This chain connects TRBV24-1 to TRBJ2-7, with 7 positions matching TRBD2. Losses at the gene ends were 5 bases for V and 3 bases for J; bases not matched to a gene: 3. CDR1 KGHDR and CDR2 SFDVKD come from the germline V gene. The CDR3 sequence is 13 residues long. DNA of the CDR3: TGTGCCACCAGTGGGGCGGGAGACTACGAGCAGTACTTC. Its translation is CATSGAGDYEQYF.

The rearrangement links TRBV6-1 to TRBJ2-2, with 10 bases matching TRBD2. The trim removed 1 base at V and 6 bases at J, leaving 5 bases unmatched. CDR1 MNHNS and CDR2 SASEGT come from the germline V gene. The CDR3 has 16 amino acids. The chain's CDR3 is CASSEGLAGVAGELFF. In DNA, the CDR3 is TGTGCCAGCAGTGAAGGGCTAGCGGGAGTCGCCGGGGAGCTGTTTTTT.

The chain has TRBV5-1 and TRBJ1-2; TRBD1 aligns across 7 bases. This CDR3 is built from 14 residues. Germline CDR1 is SGHRS and CDR2 is YFSETQ. V lost 0 bases, J lost 4 bases, and 3 bases stayed unmatched. The CDR3 reads CASSLAGQAYGYTF. The DNA of the CDR3 is TGCGCCAGCAGCTTGGCCGGACAGGCCTATGGCTACACCTTC.

J is TRBJ2-3 and V is TRBV9; 12 bases are a match to TRBD2. The trim removed 4 bases at V and 3 bases at J, leaving 9 bases unmatched. The CDR3 runs 17 residues. Germline V lookup: CDR1 SGDLS, CDR2 YYNGEE. Here the CDR3 reads CASSSLTSGSWTDTQYF. In nucleotides, the CDR3 is TGTGCCAGCAGCTCTTTGACTAGCGGGAGCTGGACAGATACGCAGTATTTT.

The chain combines TRBV30 with TRBJ1-4; D perhaps matches TRBD1 (5 bases). V lost 5 bases to trimming and J lost 0 bases, with 10 bases between them. The length of the CDR3 is 14 residues. Per the germline V gene, CDR1 is GTSNPN and CDR2 is SVGIG (reference sequence). CDR3 in DNA: TGTGCCTGGGGGGCCCTAGCAACTAATGAAAAACTGTTTTTT. Protein sequence: CAWGALATNEKLFF.

The chain joins TRBV5-6 to TRBJ1-5; D not certain. V lost 1 base to trimming and J lost 1 base, with 6 bases between them. This CDR3 has 14 residues. Germline CDR1 reads SGHDT; CDR2 reads YYEEEE. DNA of the CDR3: TGTGCCAGCAGCTTGTCGGGAAGCAATCAGCCCCAGCATTTT. Amino acid sequence: CASSLSGSNQPQHF. The complete variable domain, with remaining parts taken from reference TRBV5-6 and TRBJ1-5, reads DAGVTQSPTHLIKTRGQQVTLRCSPKSGHDTVSWYQQALGQGPQFIFQYYEEEERQRGNFPDRFSGHQFPNYSSELNVNALLLGDSALYLCASSLSGSNQPQHFGDGTRLSIL.

This clone was recorded once. The CDR3 protein is CASSLMTRNEQYF. CDR3 bases: TGTGCCAGCAGCCTGATGACTAGAAACGAGCAGTACTTC. V and J are TRBV2 and TRBJ2-7; a weak D match, TRBD2 (6 bases). The CDR3 contains 13 residues. The V and J ends lost 6 bases and 5 bases respectively, with 14 bases between them. In germline, CDR1 is SNHLY, CDR2 FYNNEI.

The rearrangement joins TRBV7-9 to TRBJ2-3; TRBD1 matches 7 bases. Germline values: CDR1 SEHNR, CDR2 FQNEAQ (reference sequence). CDR3 length equals 15 residues. After removal of 6 bases from V and 7 bases from J, the junction contained 13 bases not matched to a gene. The CDR3 sequence: CASRSSLDRPNTQYF. CDR3 DNA: TGTGCCAGCAGGTCGTCCCTGGACAGGCCAAATACGCAGTATTTT.

This rearrangement joins TRBV5-1 to TRBJ2-1; 15 bases map to TRBD2. The V gene end was trimmed by 3 bases and the J gene end by 5 bases; junction bases not matched to a gene: 3. Germline V lookup: CDR1 SGHRS, CDR2 YFSETQ. This CDR3 has 16 residues. The DNA of the CDR3 is TGCGCCAGCAGCTCTGGACTAGCGGGAGGGGACAATGAGCAGTTCTTC. This codes for CASSSGLAGGDNEQFF.